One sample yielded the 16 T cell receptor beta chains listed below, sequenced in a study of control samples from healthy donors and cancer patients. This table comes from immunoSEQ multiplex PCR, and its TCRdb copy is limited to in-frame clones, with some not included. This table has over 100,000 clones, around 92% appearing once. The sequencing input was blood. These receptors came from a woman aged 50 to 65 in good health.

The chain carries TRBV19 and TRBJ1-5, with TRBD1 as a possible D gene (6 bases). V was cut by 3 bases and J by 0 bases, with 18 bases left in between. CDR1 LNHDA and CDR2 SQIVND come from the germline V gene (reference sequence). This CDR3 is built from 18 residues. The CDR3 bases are TGTGCCAGTAGTATGGCAGGGGCCACTCTATATAGCAATCAGCCCCAGCATTTT. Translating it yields CASSMAGATLYSNQPQHF.

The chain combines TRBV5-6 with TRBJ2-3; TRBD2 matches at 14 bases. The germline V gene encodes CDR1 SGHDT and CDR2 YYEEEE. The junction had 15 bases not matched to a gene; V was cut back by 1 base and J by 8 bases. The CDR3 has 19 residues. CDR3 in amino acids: CASSLPLGTSGGSPGTQYF. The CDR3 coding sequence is TGTGCCAGCAGCTTGCCGTTGGGGACTAGCGGGGGCAGTCCTGGTACGCAGTATTTT.

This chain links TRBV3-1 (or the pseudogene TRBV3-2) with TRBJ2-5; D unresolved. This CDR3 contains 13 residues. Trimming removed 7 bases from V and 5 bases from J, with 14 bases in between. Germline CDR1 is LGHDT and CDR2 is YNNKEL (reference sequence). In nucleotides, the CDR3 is TGTGCCAGCACCAGCCTCCTTGGGGAGACCCAGTACTTC. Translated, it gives CASTSLLGETQYF.

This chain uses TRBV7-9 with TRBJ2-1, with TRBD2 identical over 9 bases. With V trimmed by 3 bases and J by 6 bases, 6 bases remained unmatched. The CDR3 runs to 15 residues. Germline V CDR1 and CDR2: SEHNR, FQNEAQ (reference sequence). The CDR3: CASSLAGGPFNEQFF. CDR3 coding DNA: TGTGCCAGCAGCTTGGCGGGAGGGCCGTTCAATGAGCAGTTCTTC.

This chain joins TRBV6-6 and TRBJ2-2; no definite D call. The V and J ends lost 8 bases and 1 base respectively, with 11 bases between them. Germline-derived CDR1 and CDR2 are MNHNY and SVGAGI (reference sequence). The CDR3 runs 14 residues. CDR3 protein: CASDDTRNTGELFF. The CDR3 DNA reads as TGTGCCAGCGATGACACACGGAACACCGGGGAGCTGTTTTTT.

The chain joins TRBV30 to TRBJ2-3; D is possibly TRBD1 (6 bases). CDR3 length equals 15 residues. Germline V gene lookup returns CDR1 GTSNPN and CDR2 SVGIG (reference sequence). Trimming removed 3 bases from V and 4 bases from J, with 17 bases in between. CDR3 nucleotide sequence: TGTGCCTGGAGCCGCCGGCAGGGGTTGGCAGATACGCAGTATTTT. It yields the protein CAWSRRQGLADTQYF.

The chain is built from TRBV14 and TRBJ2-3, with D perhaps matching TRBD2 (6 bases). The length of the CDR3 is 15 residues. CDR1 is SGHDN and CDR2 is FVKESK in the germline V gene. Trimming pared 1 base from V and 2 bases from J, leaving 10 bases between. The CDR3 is CASSQGAGFTDTQYF. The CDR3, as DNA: TGTGCCAGCAGCCAAGGGGCGGGATTCACAGATACGCAGTATTTT.

CDR3 sequence: CASRLRPNTEAFF. CDR3 in DNA: TGTGCCAGCAGGCTACGTCCCAACACTGAAGCTTTCTTT. This rearrangement joins TRBV12-3 or TRBV12-4 to TRBJ1-1; D is undetermined. The CDR3 is 13 residues long. The ends were cut back, 6 bases at V and 2 bases at J, with 10 bases in the middle.

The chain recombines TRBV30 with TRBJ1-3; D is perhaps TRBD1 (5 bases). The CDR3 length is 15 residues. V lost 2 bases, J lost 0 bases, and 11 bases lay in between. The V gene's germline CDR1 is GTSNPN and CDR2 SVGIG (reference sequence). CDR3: CAWSYGAISGNTIYF. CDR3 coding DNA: TGTGCCTGGAGTTACGGGGCCATCTCTGGAAACACCATATATTTT.

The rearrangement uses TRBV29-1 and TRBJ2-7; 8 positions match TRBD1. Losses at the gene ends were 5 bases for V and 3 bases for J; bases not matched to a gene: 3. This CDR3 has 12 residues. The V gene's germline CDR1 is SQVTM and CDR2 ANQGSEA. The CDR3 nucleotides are TGCAGCGTTAGACAGGGGTTCTACGAGCAGTACTTC. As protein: CSVRQGFYEQYF.

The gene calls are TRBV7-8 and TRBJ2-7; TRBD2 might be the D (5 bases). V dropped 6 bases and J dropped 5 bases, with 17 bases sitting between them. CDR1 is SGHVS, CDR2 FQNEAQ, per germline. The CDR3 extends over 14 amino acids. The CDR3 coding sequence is TGTGCCAGCAGTACCGGGATCCGAAGGGACGAGCAGTACTTC. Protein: CASSTGIRRDEQYF.

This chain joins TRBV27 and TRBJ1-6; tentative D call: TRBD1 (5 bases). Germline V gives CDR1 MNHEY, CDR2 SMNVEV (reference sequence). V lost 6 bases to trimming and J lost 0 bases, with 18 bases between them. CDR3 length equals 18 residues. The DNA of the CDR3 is TGTGCCAGCAGAGAGCCGGGGGGGTCGAGCTCCTATAATTCACCCCTCCACTTT. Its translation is CASREPGGSSSYNSPLHF.

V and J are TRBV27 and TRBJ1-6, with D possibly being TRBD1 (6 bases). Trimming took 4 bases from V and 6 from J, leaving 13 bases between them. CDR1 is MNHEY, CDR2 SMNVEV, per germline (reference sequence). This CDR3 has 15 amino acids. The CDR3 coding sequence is TGTGCCAGCAGTTCCACCGGGACACCTAATTCACCCCTCCACTTT. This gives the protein CASSSTGTPNSPLHF.

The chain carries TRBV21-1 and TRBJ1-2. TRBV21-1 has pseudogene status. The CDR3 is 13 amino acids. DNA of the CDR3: TGTGCCAGCAGCACGGTGGAGTTCTATGGCTACACCTTC. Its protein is CASSTVEFYGYTF.

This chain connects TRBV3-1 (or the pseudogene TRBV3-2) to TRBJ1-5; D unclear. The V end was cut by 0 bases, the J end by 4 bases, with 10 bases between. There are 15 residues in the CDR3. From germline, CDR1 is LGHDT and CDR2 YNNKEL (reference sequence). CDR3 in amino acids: CASSQDSGFNQPQHF. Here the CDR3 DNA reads TGTGCCAGCAGCCAAGATTCTGGGTTTAATCAGCCCCAGCATTTT.

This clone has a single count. CDR3 sequence reads: CASRPLAGPSYEQYF. In nucleotides, the CDR3 is TGTGCCAGCAGACCACTAGCGGGACCGTCCTACGAGCAGTACTTC. This sequence joins TRBV6-5 and TRBJ2-7, with 10 positions matching TRBD2. The CDR3 runs 15 residues. Losses at the gene ends were 6 bases for V and 1 base for J; bases not matched to a gene: 6. CDR1 is MNHEY, CDR2 SVGAGI, per germline.